What follows describes a single T cell receptor beta chain. Its antigen is not identified. This sample was included in a study of shared clonotypes between healthy human individuals. General study results and limits: Generally, naive subsets came out with larger estimated richness than memory subsets.

Sequenced by immunoSEQ multiplex PCR; TCRdb stores in-frame clones only, minus some. The sample lists approximately 1,500,000 clones; around 97% were seen once. The receptor comes from a man aged 25-45 years in good health. Sequences were obtained from naive CD4+ T cells sorted from blood. Subset: CD45RA+ positively selected.

The CDR3 DNA reads TGTGCCAGCAGCCTAAAAATCAATCAGCCCCAGCATTTT. Residues: CASSLKINQPQHF. The V gene is TRBV5-6, the J gene TRBJ1-5; D gene unclear. V lost 4 bases to trimming and J lost 3 bases, with 8 bases between them. The V gene's germline CDR1 is SGHDT and CDR2 YYEEEE. This CDR3 is built from 13 residues.